Each of the 27 T cell receptor beta chains below was sequenced from the same sample in a study of CD8+ T cells in alopecia areata. cDNA serving as the sequencing template came from extracted, reverse transcribed RNA. Some clones are missing from TCRdb's copy, which holds only in-frame ones; the method was immunoSEQ multiplex PCR. Of more than 150,000 clones in the sample, 51% were seen once. Treatment specified: oral pan-JAK inhibitor, 5-10 mg twice daily. The sample was CD8+ T cells sorted from blood, taken around week 54, from a patient treated with tofacitinib. The receptors originated from a human donor with alopecia areata.

The chain carries TRBV4-2 and TRBJ2-7, with D tentatively TRBD1 (6 bases). Germline CDR1 and CDR2: LGHNA and YNFKEQ. Trimming removed 4 bases at V and 3 bases at J, with 19 bases between. This CDR3 contains 16 residues. CDR3 region: CASSPDLGTLHYEQYF. CDR3 coding DNA: TGTGCCAGCAGCCCTGATCTCGGGACATTACACTACGAGCAGTACTTC.

This clone was counted a few times. V gene TRBV18 combines with J gene TRBJ1-5; D remains ambiguous. The CDR3 totals 13 residues. Germline V gene sequence: CDR1 KGHSH, CDR2 LQKENI. V gave up 2 bases and J gave up 5 bases, with 7 bases separating them. CDR3 loop: CASSPGRDQPQHF. The CDR3 nucleotides read TGTGCCAGCTCACCAGGGAGGGATCAGCCCCAGCATTTT.

This chain connects TRBV30 to TRBJ2-5; D gene ambiguous. The CDR3 consists of 11 residues. Trimming took off 8 bases at V and 5 bases at J, with 12 bases between the two ends. CDR1 and CDR2 from the germline V gene are GTSNPN and SVGIG (reference sequence). The DNA for the CDR3 is TGTGCCCGGATCTCTAGGGAGACCCAGTACTTC. Translated: CARISRETQYF. Full variable domain (missing parts from reference TRBV30 and TRBJ2-5): SQTIHQWPATLVQPVGSPLSLECTVEGTSNPNLYWYRQAAGRGLQLLFYSVGIGQISSEVPQNLSASRPQDRQFILSSKKLLLSDSGFYLCARISRETQYFGPGTRLLVL.

This clone was seen once. The chain employs TRBV5-1 and TRBJ1-6; a weak D match, TRBD1 (6 bases). V dropped 4 bases and J dropped 7 bases, with 9 bases sitting between them. CDR3 size: 13 residues. Germline V gives CDR1 SGHRS, CDR2 YFSETQ. CDR3 residues: CASSIQGNSPLHF. The CDR3 DNA reads as TGCGCCAGCAGCATACAGGGAAATTCACCCCTCCACTTT.

This clone is a singleton in its sample. The V and J genes are TRBV5-4 and TRBJ1-1, with 12 bases that match TRBD1. Germline V gene data show CDR1 as SGHNT and CDR2 as YYREEE (reference sequence). The CDR3 has 15 residues. V shed 4 bases and J 4 bases; nucleotides not matched to a gene: 5. This chain's CDR3 is CASSPRGQGATEAFF. CDR3 bases: TGTGCCAGCAGCCCGCGGGGACAGGGGGCCACTGAAGCTTTCTTT.

The gene calls are TRBV2 and TRBJ1-6; no clear D gene. Germline-derived CDR1 and CDR2 are SNHLY and FYNNEI. Trimming stripped 6 bases from V and 0 bases from J, with 9 bases between. The CDR3 contains 15 residues. CDR3 sequence reads: CASRRSSSYNSPLHF. CDR3 DNA: TGTGCCAGCAGACGGTCCAGCTCCTATAATTCACCCCTCCACTTT. Variable domain in full (rest from reference TRBV2 and TRBJ1-6): EPEVTQTPSHQVTQMGQEVILRCVPISNHLYFYWYRQILGQKVEFLVSFYNNEISEKSEIFDDQFSVERPDGSNFTLKIRSTKLEDSAMYFCASRRSSSYNSPLHFGNGTRLTVT.

The chain couples TRBV2 to TRBJ2-5, with D unresolved. The CDR3 covers 13 residues. Deletions cut 3 bases from V and 3 bases from J, with 8 bases between. Germline-derived CDR1 and CDR2 are SNHLY and FYNNEI. CDR3 coding DNA: TGTGCCAGCAGTGAGGGGATTGAAGAGACCCAGTACTTC. Protein: CASSEGIEETQYF.

The rearrangement joins TRBV27 to TRBJ1-4; no reliable D call. Germline CDR1 reads MNHEY; CDR2 reads SMNVEV (reference sequence). Trimming cost V 6 bases and J 8 bases, with 13 bases left between them. The CDR3 has 13 amino acids. CDR3: CASRWLEDEKLFF. CDR3 nucleotide sequence: TGTGCCAGCAGATGGCTAGAGGACGAAAAACTGTTTTTT.

V is TRBV29-1 and J is TRBJ2-1, with D perhaps matching TRBD1 (6 bases). V gave up 7 bases and J gave up 4 bases, with 17 bases separating them. Germline V gene lookup returns CDR1 SQVTM and CDR2 ANQGSEA. The CDR3 runs to 14 residues. CDR3 bases: TGCAGCGCTCAGTTCAGGGGACCGTACAATGAGCAGTTCTTC. Its protein is CSAQFRGPYNEQFF.

In this sample, this clone turned up a few times. The genes are TRBV13 and TRBJ2-7, with D perhaps TRBD1 or TRBD2 (5 bases each). The CDR3 sequence is 14 residues long. Germline V gene sequence: CDR1 PRHDT, CDR2 FYEKMQ (reference sequence). Trimming took 4 bases from V and 5 from J, leaving 15 bases between them. The CDR3 loop reads CASSWNGALHEQYF. DNA for the CDR3: TGTGCCAGCAGCTGGAACGGGGCACTCCACGAGCAGTACTTC.

The rearrangement links TRBV5-1 to TRBJ2-3; D unresolved. Per germline, CDR1 SGHRS and CDR2 YFSETQ. V dropped 1 base and J dropped 0 bases, with 12 bases sitting between them. This CDR3 region has 16 residues. CDR3 sequence (DNA): TGCGCCAGCAGCTTGTCGGCAGCTACTAGCACAGATACGCAGTATTTT. Its translation is CASSLSAATSTDTQYF.

The chain recombines TRBV7-9 with TRBJ2-2, with D tentatively TRBD1 or TRBD2 (5 bases each). Germline values: CDR1 SEHNR, CDR2 FQNEAQ (reference sequence). V lost 7 bases, J lost 6 bases, and 18 bases lay in between. This CDR3 has 15 amino acids. The CDR3 DNA reads TGTGCCAGCAACTACCGGGGCGGTCTGCCCGGGGAGCTGTTTTTT. As protein: CASNYRGGLPGELFF.

The gene calls are TRBV29-1 and TRBJ1-2; 8 nucleotides match TRBD1. Losses at the gene ends were 6 bases for V and 5 bases for J; bases not matched to a gene: 5. This CDR3 has 12 amino acids. Germline CDR1 and CDR2: SQVTM and ANQGSEA. The CDR3 protein is CSVGQGAYGYTF. CDR3 bases: TGCAGCGTCGGACAGGGTGCATATGGCTACACCTTC.

The chain uses TRBV6-5 and TRBJ2-7; the D gene is possibly TRBD1 (6 bases). CDR1 is MNHEY, CDR2 SVGAGI, per germline. The CDR3 has 16 amino acids. Trimming took off 2 bases at V and 0 bases at J, with 14 bases between the two ends. The CDR3 DNA sequence: TGTGCCAGCAGTTACAGTCCAGGGGCTTCCTCCTACGAGCAGTACTTC. Translation gives CASSYSPGASSYEQYF.

The V call is TRBV7-6, the J call TRBJ1-5; 9 nucleotides align to TRBD1. This CDR3 spans 15 amino acids. J lost 4 bases, V lost 4 bases, and 5 bases had no gene match. Germline lookup yields CDR1 SGHVS and CDR2 FNYEAQ. The CDR3 nucleotides read TGTGCCAGCAGCTCCGGGACAGGGCGGAATCAGCCCCAGCATTTT. This translates into CASSSGTGRNQPQHF.

CDR3 residues: CASSLNSIGLDEQFF. CDR3 bases: TGTGCCAGCAGCCTAAACAGTATCGGGCTTGATGAGCAGTTCTTC. The chain couples TRBV7-9 to TRBJ2-1; no clear D. Germline-derived CDR1 and CDR2 are SEHNR and FQNEAQ (reference sequence). V lost 5 bases and J 8 bases, leaving 19 bases between the germline ends. CDR3 length: 15 amino acids.

V is TRBV7-8 and J is TRBJ1-6, with a possible D match to TRBD1 (6 bases). V shed 0 bases and J shed 9 bases, with 6 bases lying between them. The CDR3 is made up of 13 amino acids. From germline, CDR1 is SGHVS and CDR2 FQNEAQ. CDR3 region: CASSLAGGSPLHF. CDR3 nucleotides: TGTGCCAGCAGCTTAGCAGGGGGTTCACCCCTCCACTTT.

This clone turned up a few times. CDR3 in DNA: TGTGCCAGCAGTTTCGTATTAGGAGATACGCAGTATTTT. Its translation is CASSFVLGDTQYF. The chain uses TRBV27 and TRBJ2-3; D uncertain. This CDR3 has 13 amino acids. Trimming removed 3 bases at V and 5 bases at J, with 9 bases between. Per the germline V gene, CDR1 is MNHEY and CDR2 is SMNVEV (reference sequence).

The chain employs TRBV30 and TRBJ1-5, with a tentative D call TRBD1 (6 bases). Trimming removed 2 bases at V and 6 bases at J, with 11 bases between. Germline CDR1 reads GTSNPN; CDR2 reads SVGIG (reference sequence). The CDR3 has 13 residues. CDR3 amino acids: CAWSPGDGQPQHF. The CDR3 region has the DNA TGTGCCTGGAGTCCAGGGGACGGTCAGCCCCAGCATTTT.

This clone turned up a few times. The rearrangement joins TRBV29-1 to TRBJ2-1; 9 nucleotides agree with TRBD2. The CDR3 is 17 amino acids. The germline V gene encodes CDR1 SQVTM and CDR2 ANQGSEA. The ends lost 1 base at V and 3 bases at J; junction bases unmatched: 10. The CDR3 nucleotides are TGCAGCGTTGAAGCTATCACTCCTAGCGGGATCTACAATGAGCAGTTCTTC. Amino acids: CSVEAITPSGIYNEQFF.

The J gene is TRBJ2-2, the V gene TRBV7-2, with 8 bases matching TRBD1. Germline V gives CDR1 SGHTA, CDR2 FQGNSA. V shed 7 bases, J shed 2 bases, and the junction held 6 bases outside the gene matches. The CDR3 contains 15 residues. CDR3 loop: CASKGQGFNTGELFF. In DNA form, the CDR3 reads TGTGCCAGCAAAGGACAGGGATTCAACACCGGGGAGCTGTTTTTT.

This clone was detected a few times. V usage is TRBV6-5 and J usage is TRBJ1-1; D gene unclear. In germline, CDR1 is MNHEY, CDR2 SVGAGI. This CDR3 is 13 amino acids long. The V and J ends lost 7 bases and 7 bases respectively, with 16 bases between them. This CDR3 is CASKNYGMIEAFF. The CDR3 bases are TGTGCCAGCAAGAATTACGGAATGATTGAAGCTTTCTTT.

A few counts support this clone. This sequence joins TRBV6-5 and TRBJ2-1; TRBD1 matches 9 bases. There are 15 residues in the CDR3. CDR1 and CDR2 (germline): MNHEY, SVGAGI. V lost 6 bases and J lost 6; bases outside the gene matches: 9. CDR3: CASSLRDRDVNEQFF. Written as DNA, the CDR3 is TGTGCCAGCAGCCTTAGGGACAGGGACGTCAATGAGCAGTTCTTC.

This clone has a single count. The chain recombines TRBV9 with TRBJ2-2; tentative D call: TRBD2 (6 bases). This CDR3 has 15 amino acids. V was trimmed by 2 bases and J by 7 bases, leaving 15 bases between them. Germline V gene lookup returns CDR1 SGDLS and CDR2 YYNGEE. The CDR3 is CASSVLPRGGGELFF. CDR3 sequence (DNA): TGTGCCAGCAGCGTGTTGCCGCGGGGAGGCGGGGAGCTGTTTTTT.

V and J are TRBV4-3 and TRBJ2-5; D may be TRBD1 or TRBD2 (5 bases each). V was cut by 1 base and J by 1 base, with 13 bases left in between. CDR1 is LGHNA and CDR2 is YSLEER in the germline V gene. The CDR3 loop spans 16 amino acids. This CDR3 reads CASSQAPGRGQETQYF. DNA of the CDR3: TGCGCCAGCAGCCAAGCCCCGGGACGGGGCCAAGAGACCCAGTACTTC.

As for this clone: With a much larger clone just one base away, this may be a read error. This chain links TRBV6-1 with TRBJ2-3; D uncertain. The CDR3 has 13 amino acids. Germline V gene lookup returns CDR1 MNHNS and CDR2 SASEGT. Trimming stripped 3 bases from V and 0 bases from J, with 4 bases between. For the CDR3, the DNA is TGTGCCAGCAGTGACGGTAGCACAGATACGCAGTATTTT. Its translation is CASSDGSTDTQYF.

The chain employs TRBV7-9 and TRBJ2-1, with 9 bases aligning to TRBD1. V gave up 3 bases and J gave up 6 bases; unmatched junction bases: 15. The CDR3 consists of 18 residues. Looked up from germline, CDR1 is SEHNR and CDR2 is FQNEAQ (reference sequence). DNA for the CDR3: TGTGCCAGCAGCTTTTCTATAGTTCCGGGACAGGGAGGCAATGAGCAGTTCTTC. Protein: CASSFSIVPGQGGNEQFF. Full variable domain (remainder filled in from reference TRBV7-9 and TRBJ2-1): DTGVSQNPRHKITKRGQNVTFRCDPISEHNRLYWYRQTLGQGPEFLTYFQNEAQLEKSRLLSDRFSAERPKGSFSTLEIQRTEQGDSAMYLCASSFSIVPGQGGNEQFFGPGTRLTVL.